The present TCR beta chain was sequenced within a study of OX40 agonist ivuxolimab in advanced cancers. In the study overall: The group had a mean age of around 60 years, ranged from about 20 to 85, and was 80% to 85% male. The study's findings and limits: At doses 0.1 to 3.0 mg/kg, CD4+ and CD8+ clones expanded.

Profiling relied on immunoSEQ multiplex PCR, and the TCRdb table lists in-frame clones only, not all of them. The sample contains around 78,000 clones, 75% to 90% of which appear only once. CDR3 length: 15 residues. Looked up from germline, CDR1 is MNHNY and CDR2 is SVGAGI (reference sequence). J gave up 3 bases and V 5 bases, and 8 bases lay outside the gene matches. A note on this clone: Its specificity is not known.

This chain uses TRBV6-6 with TRBJ2-7, with 9 bases fitting TRBD2. The sample was CD4+ or CD8+ T cells sorted from blood, taken in a trial of the OX40 agonist ivuxolimab. The TCR originated in an adult with an advanced solid tumor such as melanoma, head and neck, liver or kidney cancer. CDR3 DNA: TGTGCCAGCAGTCAATCCGGGACTAGCAACTACGAGCAGTACTTC. Translating gives CASSQSGTSNYEQYF.